This entry concerns a single T cell receptor (beta chain). Per germline, CDR1 LNHDA and CDR2 SQIVND (reference sequence). V lost 4 bases to trimming and J lost 1 base, with 13 bases between them. CDR3 size: 15 residues. The sample originates from a study of blood T cell repertoires in COVID-19. Study as a whole: The analysed material was cDNA or gDNA that came from T cells, B-cell-depleted T cells, or PBMCs.

In the original analysis: Cell counts per sample came from amplifying reference gene primers. The table came from immunoSEQ multiplex PCR; TCRdb's copy has only in-frame clones and leaves some out. The D gene and trimming were derived from the DNA, and the V and J assignments and clone size from that table. The table lists more than 85,000 clones, 87% of them singletons. Material for sequencing was peripheral blood. V is TRBV19 and J is TRBJ1-1, with D possibly being TRBD1 (6 bases). This sequence originates from a human donor in a cohort sampled during active COVID-19. The DNA of the CDR3 is TGTGCCAGTAGTACCCATTTCAGGGGGAACACTGAAGCTTTCTTT. This sequence encodes CASSTHFRGNTEAFF.